This is a list of T cell receptor beta chains from one sample in a study of vaccination effects on CD4 cells after COVID-19. Their antigens remain unidentified. The repertoire was sequenced with immunoSEQ multiplex PCR; TCRdb's copy has only in-frame clones and lacks some. The table has tens of thousands of clones, roughly 73% seen once. Sample: CD4+ T cells from PBMCs cultured without peptide, taken before COVID-19 vaccination. The source of these receptors is a human donor who received a COVID-19 vaccine. CDR3s include the opening cysteine and the closing phenylalanine or tryptophan. A D gene is named only where the DNA matches it firmly. Clone size, where shown, is once, few, many, or a class for clones that have expanded.

cdr3_nt cdr3_aa clone_size cdr3_length d_call j_call v_call
TGTGCCAGCAGCCACCCGAAAGGGGTCCGAGGCTACACCTTC CASSHPKGVRGYTF NA 14 NA TRBJ1-2 TRBV6-2/TRBV6-3
TGTGCCTGGAGAAATACAGGGTCTGGAAACACCATATATTTT CAWRNTGSGNTIYF NA 14 NA TRBJ1-3 TRBV30
TGTGCCAGCAGAGGGACAGGGGGTTGGGCGGGAGAGGCCGGGGAGCTGTTTTTT CASRGTGGWAGEAGELFF few 18 TRBD1 TRBJ2-2 TRBV25-1
TGTGCCTGGAGTGTATATACTGAAGCTTTCTTT CAWSVYTEAFF NA 11 NA TRBJ1-1 TRBV30
TGTGCCAGCAGCTTCCCCGGCAGCGGGAGAGACAATGAGCAGTTCTTC CASSFPGSGRDNEQFF NA 16 TRBD2 TRBJ2-1 TRBV7-2
TGTGCAAGTCGCTCACCCGGCGATAACGGGGAGCTGTTTTTT CASRSPGDNGELFF few 14 NA TRBJ2-2 TRBV12-2
TGTGCCAGCAGCCATGGAGGGGGGATTACTGAAGCTTTCTTT CASSHGGGITEAFF few 14 NA TRBJ1-1 TRBV7-9
TGTGCCAGCAACAGGGGGGAGACCAGCACAGATACGCAGTATTTT CASNRGETSTDTQYF NA 15 TRBD1 TRBJ2-3 TRBV5-5
TGTGCCAGCTGGGACAGGGCGGCCGAGCAGTACTTC CASWDRAAEQYF NA 12 TRBD1 TRBJ2-7 TRBV2
TGTGCCAGCAGCCCCGCGGGACAGGGGGCTAAGCAGTACTTC CASSPAGQGAKQYF NA 14 TRBD1 TRBJ2-7 TRBV6-4
TGTGCCAGCAGTTTATCCCGCTACAGGTCCAATTCACCCCTCCACTTT CASSLSRYRSNSPLHF NA 16 NA TRBJ1-6 TRBV28
TGCGCCAGCAGTGATAGGGTACACTGGAAAGGACCCTACGAGCAGTACTTC CASSDRVHWKGPYEQYF NA 17 NA TRBJ2-7 TRBV10-1
TGTGCCAGCTCAACCTGGGGGGATACGCAGTATTTT CASSTWGDTQYF NA 12 NA TRBJ2-3 TRBV18
TGTGCCAGCAGCTTAGCGGGGACCCTATACCAAGAGACCCAGTACTTC CASSLAGTLYQETQYF NA 16 NA TRBJ2-5 TRBV7-2
TGTGCCAGCAGTTTAAACGAGAACACTGAAGCTTTCTTT CASSLNENTEAFF NA 13 NA TRBJ1-1 TRBV12-3/TRBV12-4
TGCGCCAGCAGCCAAGAGCTTACAGGGGGGACAGGGGCTGAAGCTTTCTTT CASSQELTGGTGAEAFF few 17 TRBD1 TRBJ1-1 TRBV4-3
TGCGCCAGCAGCTTGGGACTAGCGGGACCCTCTGGGGCCAACGTCCTGACTTTC CASSLGLAGPSGANVLTF NA 18 TRBD2 TRBJ2-6 TRBV5-1
TGTGCCAGTAGTCAAGACCGGGACAGGGTCTCCTACAATGAGCAGTTCTTC CASSQDRDRVSYNEQFF NA 17 TRBD1 TRBJ2-1 TRBV19
TGTGCCAGCAGCTTCTTCAGGGGAGAGACCCAGTACTTC CASSFFRGETQYF NA 13 NA TRBJ2-5 TRBV5-6
TGTGCCAGCAGTCTCGACGGGAGTCCAGCCTACGAGCAGTACTTC CASSLDGSPAYEQYF NA 15 NA TRBJ2-7 TRBV27
TGCGCCAGCAGCCCAACGGGACTAGCGGGGGGCTACGAGCAGTACTTC CASSPTGLAGGYEQYF NA 16 TRBD2 TRBJ2-7 TRBV5-1
TGCGCCAGCAGCCCCCGGACTCACTACGAGCAGTACTTC CASSPRTHYEQYF few 13 NA TRBJ2-7 TRBV5-1
TGCAGCGTTGAGTGGTTGCTAGCGGGGGATCTGGGGGAGACCCAGTACTTC CSVEWLLAGDLGETQYF NA 17 TRBD2 TRBJ2-5 TRBV29-1
TGTGCCAGCAGCTCACGTCCGGGTTCCCCTACAACTAATGAAAAACTGTTTTTT CASSSRPGSPTTNEKLFF NA 18 NA TRBJ1-4 TRBV3-1/TRBV3-2
TGTGCCATCAAGGGGGCTGGGGGACCCGGGGAGCTGTTTTTT CAIKGAGGPGELFF NA 14 TRBD1 TRBJ2-2 TRBV10-3
TGTGCTAGCACACAGGGGGCGTTTACTGAAGCTTTCTTT CASTQGAFTEAFF NA 13 TRBD1 TRBJ1-1 TRBV12-5
TGTGCCACCAGTGATCCGGGGGCGGGCAATCAGCCCCAGCATTTT CATSDPGAGNQPQHF few 15 NA TRBJ1-5 TRBV24-1
TGTGCCAGCAGTGAAGACAGACAGATCTCCCGGGGAGGCTACACCTTC CASSEDRQISRGGYTF few 16 NA TRBJ1-2 TRBV2
TGTGCCAGCAGCTTGGACGGTGAAGCTTTCTTT CASSLDGEAFF NA 11 NA TRBJ1-1 TRBV7-9
TGCGCCAGCAGCGTCAGGGGGCGCGGGAACACTGAAGCTTTCTTT CASSVRGRGNTEAFF few 15 TRBD1 TRBJ1-1 TRBV5-1
TGTGCCAGCAGCCCCGGGTCCCCGGGAGGTGAAGCTTTCTTT CASSPGSPGGEAFF NA 14 NA TRBJ1-1 TRBV7-3
TGTGCCAGCAGTGAGGTCGCAGGGGCCTATGGCTACACCTTC CASSEVAGAYGYTF NA 14 NA TRBJ1-2 TRBV6-4
TGTGCCATACGGGGCCGGGATTATGAGCAGTTCTTC CAIRGRDYEQFF NA 12 NA TRBJ2-1 TRBV28
TGTGCCAGCAGCTTGTACCAACATCGACAGGGGCCCGGGGAGCTGTTTTTT CASSLYQHRQGPGELFF NA 17 TRBD1 TRBJ2-2 TRBV5-4
TGTGCCAGCAGCCAAGAGTACACAGGGGGTCGGGTGGCTTTCTTT CASSQEYTGGRVAFF NA 15 TRBD1 TRBJ1-1 TRBV3-1/TRBV3-2
TGTGCCAGTATGAGGACGGGGCTGAACACTGAAGCTTTCTTT CASMRTGLNTEAFF NA 14 NA TRBJ1-1 TRBV19
TGTGCCAGCAGTGGGTACAATGAGCAGTTCTTC CASSGYNEQFF few 11 NA TRBJ2-1 TRBV2
TGCGCCAGCAGCCAAGAGCTTAGGGACACTGAAGCTTTCTTT CASSQELRDTEAFF NA 14 NA TRBJ1-1 TRBV4-3
TGTGCCAGCAGTTTCCGGGACAGCTATGGCTACACCTTC CASSFRDSYGYTF NA 13 TRBD1 TRBJ1-2 TRBV5-6
TGTGCCAGCAGCCCCCACGCGGGGGCTTGGACTGAAGCTTTCTTT CASSPHAGAWTEAFF NA 15 NA TRBJ1-1 TRBV7-2
TGTGCCAGCTCACCCAAAAAAGGGGGGGCGAGCACAGATACGCAGTATTTT CASSPKKGGASTDTQYF NA 17 NA TRBJ2-3 TRBV18
TGTGCCAGTAGTAGGACACAGGGGCGGGAGACCCAGTACTTC CASSRTQGRETQYF NA 14 TRBD1 TRBJ2-5 TRBV19
TGCAACCATCTAGCGGTCAAGACCCAGTACTTC CNHLAVKTQYF NA 11 TRBD2 TRBJ2-5 TRBV20-1
TGTGCCAGCAGCCAAGATCGTACAGGTTATAGCAATCAGCCCCAGCATTTT CASSQDRTGYSNQPQHF NA 17 NA TRBJ1-5 TRBV3-1/TRBV3-2
TGTGCCAGCAGCTTAGAGCGGAGTCAGAAAGAGACCCAGTACTTC CASSLERSQKETQYF NA 15 NA TRBJ2-5 TRBV7-9
TGTGCCACCAGTGATTTGGGGCAAGCGAACACCGGGGAGCTGTTTTTT CATSDLGQANTGELFF NA 16 NA TRBJ2-2 TRBV24-1
TGTGCCAGCAGCTTAGGGTCAGGGGATTGGGGTGAGCAGTTCTTC CASSLGSGDWGEQFF NA 15 NA TRBJ2-1 TRBV7-9
TGTGCCAGCCAACCTTTACAGGGGGCTCGGGACGAGCAGTACTTC CASQPLQGARDEQYF NA 15 TRBD1 TRBJ2-7 TRBV6-5
TGCGCCAGCAGCCAGACAGGGCTAAATTCACCCCTCCACTTT CASSQTGLNSPLHF NA 14 TRBD1 TRBJ1-6 TRBV4-1
TGTGCCAGCAGCACTCTGGACAGGGACTATGGCTACACCTTC CASSTLDRDYGYTF NA 14 TRBD1 TRBJ1-2 TRBV13
TGTGCCAGCAGCCAAACCGTCCGTGACACTGAAGCTTTCTTT CASSQTVRDTEAFF NA 14 NA TRBJ1-1 TRBV2
TGCAGTGCTAGTATTAGCGGGGGGGCAGATACGCAGTATTTT CSASISGGADTQYF NA 14 TRBD2 TRBJ2-3 TRBV20-1
TGTGCCACCAGCCGAAGGGACAGATTTAATCAGCCCCAGCATTTT CATSRRDRFNQPQHF NA 15 TRBD1 TRBJ1-5 TRBV15
TGTGCCAGCAGCCGCTTAACTAGCGGGAAGAACCCTAGTACAGATACGCAGTATTTT CASSRLTSGKNPSTDTQYF NA 19 TRBD2 TRBJ2-3 TRBV6-2/TRBV6-3
TGTGCCAGCAGCCCGGACGGGACAGGGCGCTACACCTTC CASSPDGTGRYTF NA 13 TRBD1 TRBJ1-2 TRBV5-6
TGTGCCAGCGTGCGGTGGGGACAAGAGACCCAGTACTTC CASVRWGQETQYF NA 13 NA TRBJ2-5 TRBV6-5
TGTGCCAGCAGCCCCGGGACTAGTCCAACCTACGAGCAGTACTTC CASSPGTSPTYEQYF few 15 TRBD2 TRBJ2-7 TRBV7-9
TGTGCCAGCCTCACAACGGACGGTTACAATCAGCCCCAGCATTTT CASLTTDGYNQPQHF NA 15 NA TRBJ1-5 TRBV28
TGTGCCATCAGTGAGTCGCGAGGGGCGGATTCACCCCTCCACTTT CAISESRGADSPLHF NA 15 NA TRBJ1-6 TRBV10-3
TGTGCCAGCAGCGACAATGAGCAGTTCTTC CASSDNEQFF NA 10 NA TRBJ2-1 TRBV27